This entry concerns a single TCR beta chain. Antigen specificity is unknown. The data are from a study of vaccination effects on CD4 cells after COVID-19. Findings and caveats of the study: Vaccine- and infection-induced clones showed marked clonal contraction late following vaccination.

Antigen-specific CD4+ T cell clonotypes were called by their expansion after viral peptide-pool culture in ViraFEST. Culture lasted 10 days before CD4+ T cell isolation. Confirmation by PCR established that the person had SARS-CoV-2 infection between March and December 2020. Cultures of about 2 million PBMC per well contained 8 to 10 IU/ml IL-2 plus 10 ug/ml peptides. The authors exchanged half the medium for IL-2 medium on days 3 and 7. Here immunoSEQ multiplex PCR was the method, and the copy in TCRdb shows in-frame clones only, minus some. The table has 40,000 or so clones, roughly four fifths seen once; the top ten hold over 25%. V was trimmed by 3 bases and J by 0 bases, leaving 11 bases between them. Per the germline V gene, CDR1 is SNHLY and CDR2 is FYNNEI. This CDR3 is 15 amino acids long.

V gene TRBV2 combines with J gene TRBJ1-1; D call uncertain. This clonotype was sampled from a human donor who had a prior SARS-CoV-2 infection. Material: CD4+ T cells from PBMCs cultured with a peptide pool, obtained before COVID-19 vaccination. The CDR3 sequence: CASSDIQRLNTEAFF. In DNA, the CDR3 is TGTGCCAGCAGTGATATACAGAGGCTGAACACTGAAGCTTTCTTT.